This is a list of T cell receptor beta chains from one sample in a study of CD8 T cells in ankylosing spondylitis. In TCRdb, the 5' RACE reads were re-called with MiXCR into one record per CDR3 protein. The table includes about 350,000 distinct CDR3 sequences, roughly 20% detected once. The sample was blood, either unsorted or a sorted T cell fraction (not recorded which). The receptors stem from a male donor with ankylosing spondylitis or in good health (not recorded which). Both conserved end residues are part of each CDR3. D genes are given only for firm matches. Not all rows give a size; the values are once, few, many and, for expanded clones, a class.

CDR3: CASSLLAPNEQFF; DNA: TGTGCCAGCAGCTTACTGGCCCCCAATGAGCAGTTCTTC; size: .; V: TRBV7-9; J: TRBJ2-1; D: .
CDR3: CAWSRTGGLTDTQYF; DNA: TGTGCCTGGAGTAGGACAGGGGGCTTGACAGATACGCAGTATTTT; size: few; V: TRBV30; J: TRBJ2-3; D: TRBD1
CDR3: CASSLSGLGYSNTGELFF; DNA: TGCGCCAGCAGCTTGTCTGGACTGGGATACTCGAACACCGGGGAGCTGTTTTTT; size: few; V: TRBV5-1; J: TRBJ2-2; D: .
CDR3: CASGAGWAGDEQFF; DNA: TGTGCTAGTGGCGCAGGATGGGCGGGGGATGAGCAGTTCTTC; size: few; V: TRBV12-5; J: TRBJ2-1; D: TRBD2
CDR3: CSVVREGQFF; DNA: TGCAGCGTTGTTCGCGAGGGGCAGTTCTTC; size: few; V: TRBV29-1; J: TRBJ2-1; D: .
CDR3: CASSQWDRSYEQYF; DNA: TGTGCCAGCAGCCAATGGGACAGATCCTACGAGCAGTACTTC; size: .; V: TRBV7-9; J: TRBJ2-7; D: TRBD1
CDR3: CATRTGITGELFF; DNA: TGTGCCACCAGGACCGGGATCACCGGGGAGCTGTTTTTT; size: .; V: TRBV15; J: TRBJ2-2; D: .
CDR3: CASSLLGAETGELFF; DNA: TGTGCCAGCAGCCTTCTGGGGGCAGAGACCGGGGAGCTGTTTTTT; size: .; V: TRBV11-2; J: TRBJ2-2; D: .
CDR3: CSARGGPTVRVETQYF; DNA: TGCAGTGCTAGAGGGGGACCGACAGTCCGGGTAGAGACCCAGTACTTC; size: .; V: TRBV20-1; J: TRBJ2-5; D: .
CDR3: CASSSRSSGGVNEQFF; DNA: TGTGCCAGCAGTTCCCGGTCTAGCGGGGGGGTTAATGAGCAGTTCTTC; size: .; V: TRBV6-5; J: TRBJ2-1; D: TRBD2